Reported below is one T cell receptor beta chain. These data originate in a study of patients and donors after allogeneic stem cell transplantation. This CDR3 is 12 amino acids long. V lost 5 bases to trimming and J lost 5 bases, with 8 bases between them. One entry per CDR3 protein, called by TCRdb with MiXCR from the RT-PCR reads. This repertoire shows 70,000 to 95,000 distinct CDR3 sequences, roughly 5.1% found once; its top ten account for 2.6%. The chain links TRBV12-3 or TRBV12-4 to TRBJ2-3; D not resolved. The sequenced material came from blood, either unsorted or a sorted T cell fraction (not recorded which). This receptor was identified in a human donor who was either an allogeneic HSCT recipient or a stem cell or donor lymphocyte infusion donor (not recorded which). It is not recorded whose cells these are; they may come from a transplant donor. CDR3 region: CASSPYRDTQYF. As DNA, the CDR3 is TGTGCCAGCAGTCCCTATAGAGATACGCAGTATTTT.